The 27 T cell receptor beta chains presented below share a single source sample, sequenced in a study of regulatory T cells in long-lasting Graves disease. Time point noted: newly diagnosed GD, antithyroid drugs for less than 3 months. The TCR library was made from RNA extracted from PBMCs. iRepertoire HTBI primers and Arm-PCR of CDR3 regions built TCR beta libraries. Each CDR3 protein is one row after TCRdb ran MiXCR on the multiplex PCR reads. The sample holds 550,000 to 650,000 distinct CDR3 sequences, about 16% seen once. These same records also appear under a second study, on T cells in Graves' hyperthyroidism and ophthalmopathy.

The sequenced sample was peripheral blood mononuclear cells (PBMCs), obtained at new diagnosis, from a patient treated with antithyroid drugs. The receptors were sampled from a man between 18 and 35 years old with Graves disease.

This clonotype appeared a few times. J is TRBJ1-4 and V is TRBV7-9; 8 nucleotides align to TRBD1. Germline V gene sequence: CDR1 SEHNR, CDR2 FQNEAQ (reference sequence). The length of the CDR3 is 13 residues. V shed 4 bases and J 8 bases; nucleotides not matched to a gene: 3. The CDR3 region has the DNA TGTGCCAGCAGCTACGGACAGGGCGAAAAACTGTTTTTT. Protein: CASSYGQGEKLFF. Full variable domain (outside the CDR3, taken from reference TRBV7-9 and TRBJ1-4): DTGVSQNPRHKITKRGQNVTFRCDPISEHNRLYWYRQTLGQGPEFLTYFQNEAQLEKSRLLSDRFSAERPKGSFSTLEIQRTEQGDSAMYLCASSYGQGEKLFFGSGTQLSVL.

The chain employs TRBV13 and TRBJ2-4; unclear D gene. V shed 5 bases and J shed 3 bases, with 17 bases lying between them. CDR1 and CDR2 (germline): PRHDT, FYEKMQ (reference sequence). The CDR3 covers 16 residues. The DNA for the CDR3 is TGTGCCAGCAGCAAGTGGGGATCGGGCAGCAAAAACATTCAGTACTTC. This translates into CASSKWGSGSKNIQYF.

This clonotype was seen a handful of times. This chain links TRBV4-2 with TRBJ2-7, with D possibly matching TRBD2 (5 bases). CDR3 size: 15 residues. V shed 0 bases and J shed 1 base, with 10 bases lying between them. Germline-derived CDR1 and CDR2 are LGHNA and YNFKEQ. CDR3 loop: CASSQEAAASYEQYF. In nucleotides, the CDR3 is TGTGCCAGCAGCCAAGAGGCAGCGGCATCCTACGAGCAGTACTTC.

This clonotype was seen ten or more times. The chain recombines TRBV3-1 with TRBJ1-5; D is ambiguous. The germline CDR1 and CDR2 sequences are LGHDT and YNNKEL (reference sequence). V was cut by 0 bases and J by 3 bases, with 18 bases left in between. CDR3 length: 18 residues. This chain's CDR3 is CASSQDSRAWEANQPQHF. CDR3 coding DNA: TGTGCCAGCAGCCAAGACTCCCGGGCATGGGAGGCCAATCAGCCCCAGCATTTT.

This CDR3 reads CASSLYQASNYGYTF. CDR3 DNA: TGTGCCAGCAGCTTGTACCAGGCTTCTAACTATGGCTACACCTTC. This chain links TRBV7-9 with TRBJ1-2; D remains unclear. The V gene lost 3 bases and the J gene lost 0 bases, with 11 bases spanning the gap. The length of the CDR3 is 15 residues. The germline V gene encodes CDR1 SEHNR and CDR2 FQNEAQ (reference sequence).

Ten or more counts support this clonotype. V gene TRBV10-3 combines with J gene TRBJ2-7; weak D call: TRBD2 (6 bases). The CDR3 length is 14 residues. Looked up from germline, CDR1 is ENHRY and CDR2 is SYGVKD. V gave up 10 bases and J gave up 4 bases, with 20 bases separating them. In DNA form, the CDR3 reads TGTGCCACAACCTCGGAGGGGAGGAATTACGAGCAGTACTTC. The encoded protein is CATTSEGRNYEQYF.

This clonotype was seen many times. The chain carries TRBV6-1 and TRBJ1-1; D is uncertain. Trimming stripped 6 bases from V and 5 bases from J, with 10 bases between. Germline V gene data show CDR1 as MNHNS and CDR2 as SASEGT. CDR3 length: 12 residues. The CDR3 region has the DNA TGTGCCAGCAGGGGGTTGGGTACTGAAGCTTTCTTT. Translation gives CASRGLGTEAFF.

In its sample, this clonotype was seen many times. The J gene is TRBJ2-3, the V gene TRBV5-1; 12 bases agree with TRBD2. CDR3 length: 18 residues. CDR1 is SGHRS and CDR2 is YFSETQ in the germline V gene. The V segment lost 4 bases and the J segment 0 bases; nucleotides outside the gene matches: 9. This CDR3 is CASSPTTSGGFSTDTQYF. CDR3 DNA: TGCGCCAGCAGCCCAACGACTAGCGGGGGATTTAGCACAGATACGCAGTATTTT.

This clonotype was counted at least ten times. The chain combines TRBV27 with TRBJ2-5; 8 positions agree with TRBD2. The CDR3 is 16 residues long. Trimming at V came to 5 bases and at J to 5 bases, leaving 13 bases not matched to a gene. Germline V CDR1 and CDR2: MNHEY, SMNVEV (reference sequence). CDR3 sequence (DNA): TGTGCCAGCAGTCCCCGATTTGCGGGAGGCGGGGAGACCCAGTACTTC. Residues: CASSPRFAGGGETQYF.

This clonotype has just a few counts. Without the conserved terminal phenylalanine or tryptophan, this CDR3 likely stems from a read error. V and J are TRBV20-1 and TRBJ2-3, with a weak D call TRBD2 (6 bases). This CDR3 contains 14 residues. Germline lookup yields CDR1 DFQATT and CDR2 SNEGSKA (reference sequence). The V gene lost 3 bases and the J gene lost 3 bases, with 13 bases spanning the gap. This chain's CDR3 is CSARRVLATDTQYL. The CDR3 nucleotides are TGCAGTGCTAGGCGCGTACTAGCTACAGATACGCAGTATCTT.

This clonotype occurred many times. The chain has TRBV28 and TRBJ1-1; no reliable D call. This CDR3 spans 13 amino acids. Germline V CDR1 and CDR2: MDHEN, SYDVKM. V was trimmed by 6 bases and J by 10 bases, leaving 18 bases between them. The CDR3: CASSPGAVPLAFF. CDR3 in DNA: TGTGCCAGCAGCCCCGGTGCGGTTCCCTTAGCTTTCTTT.

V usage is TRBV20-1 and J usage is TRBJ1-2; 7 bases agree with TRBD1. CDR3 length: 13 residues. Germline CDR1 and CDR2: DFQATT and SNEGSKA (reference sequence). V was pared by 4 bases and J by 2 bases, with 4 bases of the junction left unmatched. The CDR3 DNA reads TGCAGTGCTACGGACAGGCGAAACTATGGCTACACCTTC. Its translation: CSATDRRNYGYTF.

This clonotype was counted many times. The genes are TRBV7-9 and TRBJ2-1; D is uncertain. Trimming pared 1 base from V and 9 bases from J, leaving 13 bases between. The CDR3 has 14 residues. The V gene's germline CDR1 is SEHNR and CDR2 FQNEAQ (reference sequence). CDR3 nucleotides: TGTGCCAGCAGCTTAGTGCGGAGTTTTTCTGAGCAGTTCTTC. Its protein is CASSLVRSFSEQFF. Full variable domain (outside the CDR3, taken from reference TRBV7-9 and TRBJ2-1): DTGVSQNPRHKITKRGQNVTFRCDPISEHNRLYWYRQTLGQGPEFLTYFQNEAQLEKSRLLSDRFSAERPKGSFSTLEIQRTEQGDSAMYLCASSLVRSFSEQFFGPGTRLTVL.

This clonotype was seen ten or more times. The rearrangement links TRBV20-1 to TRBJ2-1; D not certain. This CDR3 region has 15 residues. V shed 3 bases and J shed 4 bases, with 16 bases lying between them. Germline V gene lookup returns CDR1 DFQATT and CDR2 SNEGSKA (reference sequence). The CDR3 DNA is TGCAGTGCTAGTCCCCAGGACCTCGCGTACAATGAGCAGTTCTTC. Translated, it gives CSASPQDLAYNEQFF.

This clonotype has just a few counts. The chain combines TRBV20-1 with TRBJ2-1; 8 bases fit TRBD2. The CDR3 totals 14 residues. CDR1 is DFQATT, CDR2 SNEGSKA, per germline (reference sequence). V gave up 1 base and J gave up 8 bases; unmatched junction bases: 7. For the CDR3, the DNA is TGCAGTGCTAGAGTCAGCGGGAGTCCCCATGAGCAGTTCTTC. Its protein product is CSARVSGSPHEQFF.

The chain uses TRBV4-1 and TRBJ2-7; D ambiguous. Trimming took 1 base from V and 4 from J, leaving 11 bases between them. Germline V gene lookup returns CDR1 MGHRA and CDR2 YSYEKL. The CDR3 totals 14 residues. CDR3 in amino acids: CASSQATSGYEQYF. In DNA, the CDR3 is TGCGCCAGCAGCCAAGCTACAAGTGGGTACGAGCAGTACTTC.

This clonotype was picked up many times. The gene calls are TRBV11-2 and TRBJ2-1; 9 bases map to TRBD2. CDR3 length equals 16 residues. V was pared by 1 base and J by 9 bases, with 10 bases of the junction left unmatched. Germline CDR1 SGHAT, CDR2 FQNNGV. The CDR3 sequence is CASSLVRLAGTGEQFF. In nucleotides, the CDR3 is TGTGCCAGCAGCTTAGTTAGGCTAGCGGGGACCGGTGAGCAGTTCTTC.

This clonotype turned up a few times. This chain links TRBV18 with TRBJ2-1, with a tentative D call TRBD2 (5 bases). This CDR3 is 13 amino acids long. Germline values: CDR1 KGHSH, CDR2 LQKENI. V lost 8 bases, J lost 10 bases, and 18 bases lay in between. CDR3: CASPPEITGEQFF. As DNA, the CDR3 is TGTGCCAGCCCTCCCGAGATAACGGGAGAGCAGTTCTTC.

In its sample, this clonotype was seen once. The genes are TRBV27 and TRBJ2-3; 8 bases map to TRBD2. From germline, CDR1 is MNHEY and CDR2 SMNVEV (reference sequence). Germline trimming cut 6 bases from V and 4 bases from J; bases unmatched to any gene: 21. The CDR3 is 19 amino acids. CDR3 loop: CASRGVGFGAGAAADTQYF. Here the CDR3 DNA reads TGTGCCAGCAGGGGAGTGGGGTTTGGAGCGGGAGCTGCGGCAGATACGCAGTATTTT.

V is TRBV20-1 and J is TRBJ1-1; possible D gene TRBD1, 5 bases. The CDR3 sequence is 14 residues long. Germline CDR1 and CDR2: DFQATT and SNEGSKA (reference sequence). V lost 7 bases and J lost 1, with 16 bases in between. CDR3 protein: CSGTWGGPNTEAFF. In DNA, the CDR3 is TGCAGTGGGACCTGGGGGGGTCCGAACACTGAAGCTTTCTTT.

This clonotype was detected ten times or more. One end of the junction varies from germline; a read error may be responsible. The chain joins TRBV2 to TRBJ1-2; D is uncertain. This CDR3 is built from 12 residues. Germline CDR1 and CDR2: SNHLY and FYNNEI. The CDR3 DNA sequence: TGTGCCAGCAGGCGTCCAAATACGGGGTCTCACTTC. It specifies CASRRPNTGSHF.

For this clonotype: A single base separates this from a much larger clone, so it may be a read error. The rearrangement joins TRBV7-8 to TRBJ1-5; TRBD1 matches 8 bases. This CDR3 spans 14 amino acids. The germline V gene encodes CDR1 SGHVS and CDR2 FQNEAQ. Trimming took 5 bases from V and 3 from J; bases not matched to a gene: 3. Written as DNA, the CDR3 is TGTGCCAGCAGCCCGACAGGGGCCAATCAGCCCCAGCATTTT. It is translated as CASSPTGANQPQHF.

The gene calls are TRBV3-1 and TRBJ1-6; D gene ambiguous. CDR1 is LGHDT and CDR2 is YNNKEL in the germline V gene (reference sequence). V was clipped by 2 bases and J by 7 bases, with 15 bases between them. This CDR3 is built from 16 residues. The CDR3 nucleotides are TGTGCCAGCAGCCAATGGGCTCCGGGTGGGAATTCACCCCTCCACTTT. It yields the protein CASSQWAPGGNSPLHF. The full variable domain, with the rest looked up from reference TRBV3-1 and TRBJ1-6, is DTAVSQTPKYLVTQMGNDKSIKCEQNLGHDTMYWYKQDSKKFLKIMFSYNNKELIINETVPNRFSPKSPDKAHLNLHINSLELGDSAVYFCASSQWAPGGNSPLHFGNGTRLTVT.

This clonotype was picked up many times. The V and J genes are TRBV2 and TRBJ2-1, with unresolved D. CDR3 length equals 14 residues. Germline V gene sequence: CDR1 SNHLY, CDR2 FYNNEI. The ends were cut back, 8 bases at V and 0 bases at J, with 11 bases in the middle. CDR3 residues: CASCGSFSYNEQFF. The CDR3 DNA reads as TGTGCCAGCTGTGGCTCCTTCTCCTACAATGAGCAGTTCTTC. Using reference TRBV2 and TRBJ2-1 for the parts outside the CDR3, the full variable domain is EPEVTQTPSHQVTQMGQEVILRCVPISNHLYFYWYRQILGQKVEFLVSFYNNEISEKSEIFDDQFSVERPDGSNFTLKIRSTKLEDSAMYFCASCGSFSYNEQFFGPGTRLTVL.

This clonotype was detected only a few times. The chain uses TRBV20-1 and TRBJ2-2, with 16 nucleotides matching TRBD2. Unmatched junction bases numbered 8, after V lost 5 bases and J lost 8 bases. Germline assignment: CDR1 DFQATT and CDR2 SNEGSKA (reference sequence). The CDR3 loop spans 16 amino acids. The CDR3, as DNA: TGCAGTGCTCTGGGACTAGCGGGAGGGCCTTCGGGGGAGCTGTTTTTT. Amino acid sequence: CSALGLAGGPSGELFF.

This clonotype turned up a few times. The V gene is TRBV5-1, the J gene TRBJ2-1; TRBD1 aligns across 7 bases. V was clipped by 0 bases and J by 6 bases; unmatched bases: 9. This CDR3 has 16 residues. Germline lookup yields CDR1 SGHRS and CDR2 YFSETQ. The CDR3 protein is CASSLEGYRGANEQFF. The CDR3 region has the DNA TGCGCCAGCAGCTTGGAGGGGTACAGGGGAGCCAATGAGCAGTTCTTC.

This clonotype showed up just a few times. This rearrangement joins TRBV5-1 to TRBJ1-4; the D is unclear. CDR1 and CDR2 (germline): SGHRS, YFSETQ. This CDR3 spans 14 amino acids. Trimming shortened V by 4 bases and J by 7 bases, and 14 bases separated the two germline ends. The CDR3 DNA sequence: TGCGCCAGCAGCAGAGAGGTTAGATCTGAAAAACTGTTTTTT. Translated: CASSREVRSEKLFF.